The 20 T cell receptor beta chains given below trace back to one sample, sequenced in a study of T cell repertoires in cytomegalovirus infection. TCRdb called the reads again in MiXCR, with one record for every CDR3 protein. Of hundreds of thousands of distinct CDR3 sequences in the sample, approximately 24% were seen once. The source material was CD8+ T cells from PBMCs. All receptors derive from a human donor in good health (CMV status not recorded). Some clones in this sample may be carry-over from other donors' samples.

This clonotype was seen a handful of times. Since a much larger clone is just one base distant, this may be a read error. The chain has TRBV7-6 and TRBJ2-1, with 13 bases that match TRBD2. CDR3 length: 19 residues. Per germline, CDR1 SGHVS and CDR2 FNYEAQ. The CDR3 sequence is CANSLPWTSGGPTYNEQFF. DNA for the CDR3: TGTGCCAACAGCTTACCCTGGACTAGCGGGGGCCCTACCTACAATGAGCAGTTCTTC.

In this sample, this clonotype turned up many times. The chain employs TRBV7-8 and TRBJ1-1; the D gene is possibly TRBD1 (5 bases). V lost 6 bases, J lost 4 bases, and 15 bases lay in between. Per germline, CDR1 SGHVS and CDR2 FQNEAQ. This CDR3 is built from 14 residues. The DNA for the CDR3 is TGTGCCAGCAGTCCGAGAGGGGAGGGCACTGAAGCTTTCTTT. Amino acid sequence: CASSPRGEGTEAFF.

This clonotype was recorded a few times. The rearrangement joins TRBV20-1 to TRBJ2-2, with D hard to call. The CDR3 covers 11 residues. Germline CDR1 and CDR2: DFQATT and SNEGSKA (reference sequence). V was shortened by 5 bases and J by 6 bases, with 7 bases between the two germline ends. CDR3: CSAWRSGELFF. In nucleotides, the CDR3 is TGCAGTGCTTGGAGATCCGGGGAGCTGTTTTTT.

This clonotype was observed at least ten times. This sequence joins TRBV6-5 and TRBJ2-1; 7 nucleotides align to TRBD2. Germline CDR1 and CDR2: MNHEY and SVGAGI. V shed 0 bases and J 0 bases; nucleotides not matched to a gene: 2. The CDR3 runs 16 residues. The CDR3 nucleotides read TGTGCCAGCAGTTACTCAAGGGAGGGCTCCTACAATGAGCAGTTCTTC. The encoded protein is CASSYSREGSYNEQFF.

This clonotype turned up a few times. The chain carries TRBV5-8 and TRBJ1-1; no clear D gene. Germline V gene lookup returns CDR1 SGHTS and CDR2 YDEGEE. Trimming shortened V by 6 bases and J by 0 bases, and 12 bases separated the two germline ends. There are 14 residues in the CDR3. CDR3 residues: CASTSKVLNTEAFF. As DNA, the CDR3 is TGTGCCAGCACCTCAAAGGTCCTGAACACTGAAGCTTTCTTT.

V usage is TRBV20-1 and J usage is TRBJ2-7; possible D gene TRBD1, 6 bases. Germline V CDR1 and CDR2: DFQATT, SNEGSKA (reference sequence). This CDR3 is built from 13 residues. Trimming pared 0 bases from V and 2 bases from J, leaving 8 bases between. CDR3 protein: CSAREQGAYEQYF. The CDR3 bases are TGCAGTGCTAGAGAACAGGGCGCCTACGAGCAGTACTTC.

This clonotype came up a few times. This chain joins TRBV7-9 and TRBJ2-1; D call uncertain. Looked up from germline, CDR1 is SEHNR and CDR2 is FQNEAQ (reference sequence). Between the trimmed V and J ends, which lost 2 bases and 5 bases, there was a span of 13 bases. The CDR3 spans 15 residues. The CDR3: CASSLHKGLHNEQFF. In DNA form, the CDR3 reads TGTGCCAGCAGCTTACACAAGGGCCTTCACAATGAGCAGTTCTTC.

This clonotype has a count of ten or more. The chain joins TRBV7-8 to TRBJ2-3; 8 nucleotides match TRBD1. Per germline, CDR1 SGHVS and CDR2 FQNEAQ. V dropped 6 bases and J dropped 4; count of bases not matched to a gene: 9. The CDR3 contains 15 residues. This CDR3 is CASSSRQGIADTQYF. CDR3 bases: TGTGCCAGCAGTTCCCGACAGGGGATAGCAGATACGCAGTATTTT.

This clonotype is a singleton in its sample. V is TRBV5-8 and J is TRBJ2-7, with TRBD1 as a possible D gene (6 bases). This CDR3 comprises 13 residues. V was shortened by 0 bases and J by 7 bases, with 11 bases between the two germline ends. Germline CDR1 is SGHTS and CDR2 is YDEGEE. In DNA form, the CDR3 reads TGTGCCAGCAGCTTGGTGGCAGGGGATGAGCAGTACGTC. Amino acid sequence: CASSLVAGDEQYV.

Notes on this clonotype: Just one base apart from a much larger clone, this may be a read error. CDR3 sequence: CASRLFDRGGINEQFF. The DNA for the CDR3 is TGTGCCAGCAGACTCTTCGACAGGGGAGGAATCAATGAGCAGTTCTTC. The chain is built from TRBV11-3 and TRBJ2-1; 8 bases map to TRBD1. In germline, CDR1 is SGHNT, CDR2 YENEEA. The length of the CDR3 is 16 residues. V gave up 6 bases and J gave up 6 bases; unmatched junction bases: 13.

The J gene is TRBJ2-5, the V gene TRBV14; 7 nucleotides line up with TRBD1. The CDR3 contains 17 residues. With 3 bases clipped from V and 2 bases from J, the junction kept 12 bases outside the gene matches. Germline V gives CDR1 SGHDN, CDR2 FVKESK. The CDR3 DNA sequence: TGTGCCAGCAGCCATAAGACAGGGCGAAATCTTCAAGAGACCCAGTACTTC. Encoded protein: CASSHKTGRNLQETQYF.

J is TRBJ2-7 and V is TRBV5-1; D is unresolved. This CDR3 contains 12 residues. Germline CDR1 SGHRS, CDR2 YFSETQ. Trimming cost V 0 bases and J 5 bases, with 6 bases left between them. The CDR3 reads CASSLGNNEQYF. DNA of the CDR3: TGCGCCAGCAGCTTGGGGAACAACGAGCAGTACTTC.

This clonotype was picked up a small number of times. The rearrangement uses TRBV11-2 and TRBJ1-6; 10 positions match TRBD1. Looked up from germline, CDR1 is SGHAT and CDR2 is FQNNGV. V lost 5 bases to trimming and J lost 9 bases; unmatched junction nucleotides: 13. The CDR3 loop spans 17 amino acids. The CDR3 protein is CASSPRAGTGVGSPLHF. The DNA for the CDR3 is TGTGCCAGCAGCCCTAGAGCCGGGACAGGGGTTGGTTCACCCCTCCACTTT.

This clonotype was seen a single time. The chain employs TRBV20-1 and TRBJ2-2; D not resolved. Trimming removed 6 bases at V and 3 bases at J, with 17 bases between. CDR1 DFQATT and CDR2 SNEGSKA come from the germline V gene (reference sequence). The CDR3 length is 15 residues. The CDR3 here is CSAAPTFTHTGELFF. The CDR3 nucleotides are TGCAGTGCCGCCCCGACTTTCACTCACACCGGGGAGCTGTTTTTT.

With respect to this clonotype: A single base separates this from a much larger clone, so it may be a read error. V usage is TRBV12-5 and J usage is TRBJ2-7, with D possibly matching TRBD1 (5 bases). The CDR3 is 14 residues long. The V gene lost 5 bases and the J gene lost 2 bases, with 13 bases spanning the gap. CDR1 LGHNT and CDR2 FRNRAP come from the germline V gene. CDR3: CASGPIGATYEQYF. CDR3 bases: TGTGCTAGTGGTCCGATAGGGGCCACCTACGAGCAGTACTTC.

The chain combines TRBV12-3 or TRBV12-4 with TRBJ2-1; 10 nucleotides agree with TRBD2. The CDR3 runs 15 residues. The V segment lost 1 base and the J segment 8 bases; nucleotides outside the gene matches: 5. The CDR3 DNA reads TGTGCCAGCAGTTTAGAGGAGCGGGGGGGGGATGAGCAGTTCTTC. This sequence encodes CASSLEERGGDEQFF.

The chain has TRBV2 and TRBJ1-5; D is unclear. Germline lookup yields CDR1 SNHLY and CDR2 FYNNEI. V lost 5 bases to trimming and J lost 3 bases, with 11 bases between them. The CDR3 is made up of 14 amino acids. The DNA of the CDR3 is TGTGCCAGCAGTTTCGACACCTCCAATCAGCCCCAGCATTTT. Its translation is CASSFDTSNQPQHF.

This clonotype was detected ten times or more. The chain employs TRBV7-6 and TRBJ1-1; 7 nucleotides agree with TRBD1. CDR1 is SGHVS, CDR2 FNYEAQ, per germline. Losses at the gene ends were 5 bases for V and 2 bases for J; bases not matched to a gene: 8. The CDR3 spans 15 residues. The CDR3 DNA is TGTGCCAGCAGCAAAGGGACAGCAACTAACACTGAAGCTTTCTTT. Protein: CASSKGTATNTEAFF.

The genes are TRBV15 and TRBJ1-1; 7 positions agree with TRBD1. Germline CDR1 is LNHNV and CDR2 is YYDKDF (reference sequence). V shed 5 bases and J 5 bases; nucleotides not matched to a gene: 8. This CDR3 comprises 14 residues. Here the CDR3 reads CATSARQGRTEAFF. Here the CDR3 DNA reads TGTGCCACCAGCGCACGACAGGGAAGGACTGAAGCTTTCTTT.

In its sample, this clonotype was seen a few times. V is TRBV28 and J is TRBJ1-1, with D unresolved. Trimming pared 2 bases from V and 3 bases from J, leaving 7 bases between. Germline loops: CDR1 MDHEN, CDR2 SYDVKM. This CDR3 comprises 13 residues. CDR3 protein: CASSLRVHTEAFF. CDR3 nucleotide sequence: TGTGCCAGCAGTTTAAGGGTTCACACTGAAGCTTTCTTT.